This T cell receptor beta chain was recorded in a study of blood T cell repertoires in COVID-19 (dated by TCRdb to the early 2020s). Turning to the overall study: Samples from collaborators originated in the United States, Italy and Spain and spanned both the acute and convalescent phases of COVID-19. The prospective study material was composed of cDNA or gDNA derived from T cells, B-cell-depleted T cells, or PBMCs. Subjects who had been exposed to COVID-19, were actively infected with it, or had recovered from it provided the deeply sampled blood TCRbeta repertoires that made up the dataset. The repertoires were released in a freely available public database meant as a resource for research on the immune response to SARS-CoV-2. The samples were drawn from the first 160 participants of the ongoing ImmuneRACE study and from 1,254 subjects provided by 6 global collaborators. A de-identified subject ID, COVID-19 status, age in years and sex were almost always included in the sample metadata. Where available, HLA class I and class II types were obtained from metadata supplied by the sample provider rather than from assay-based typing. What the authors observed across the whole study: How much clinical and demographic metadata was included differed by source and by participant, and the metadata was provided uncurated.

CDR3 length: 15 amino acids, cysteine to phenylalanine. The entry retains the CDR3 DNA only, 45 bases that are in frame from base 1. Trimmed from V: 5 bases; trimmed from J: 5 bases; junction bases lacking a gene match: 8. Looking up the germline V gene yields CDR1 MNHEY and CDR2 SVGEGT. About this clone itself: Its antigen target is currently unknown. No qualities accompany the bases; no much larger clone lies one base away.

TCRbeta CDR3 regions were amplified from genomic DNA using the immunoSEQ Assay, a bias-controlled multiplex PCR. The authors' pipeline ran thus. Within the assay, amplification of reference gene primers was used to estimate how many nucleated cells each sample contained. To quantify the absolute abundance of each unique TCRbeta CDR3 rearrangement, sequence reads were collapsed and filtered. For each sample, productive Simpson clonality was calculated as the square root of Simpson's diversity index over productive rearrangements. This immuneACCESS table, as held by TCRdb, lists in-frame sequences with V and J called but not all clones. Of the missing ones, under half trace to an unresolved V gene in checked studies; the others have no known cause. V and J calls and clone size are copied from that table; D and trimming were computed from the DNA. Across this sample there are some 500,000 clones, with roughly 91% seen only once. The ten most abundant clones make up roughly 8.3% of the sample.

One collaborating source in Seattle enrolled patients during active infection and followed them longitudinally through the course of disease. Each collaborating institution followed its own protocols to collect whole blood in K2EDTA tubes. For TCRbeta analysis, collaborators shipped samples as frozen whole blood, isolated PBMCs, or DNA extracted from either of those sample types. The sample consisted of peripheral blood. This receptor was taken from a woman in her fifties or sixties with COVID-19, enrolled during active disease. The chain employs TRBV6-2 or TRBV6-3 and TRBJ2-5; TRBD2 fits 10 bases in the junction. The sequence in DNA is TGTGCCAGCAGTGAGCCGGGACTAGCGAGGGAGACCCAGTACTTC. This sequence encodes CASSEPGLARETQYF.